This TCR beta chain emerged from a study of shared clonotypes between healthy human individuals. Turning to the study itself: Ranging from 18 to 49 in age, donors were two women and three men.

Assay used: immunoSEQ multiplex PCR; TCRdb lists only in-frame clones, some missing. This table holds some 2,000,000 clones, 85% to 95% found once. V shed 3 bases and J shed 0 bases, with 14 bases lying between them. Germline values: CDR1 SGHNT, CDR2 YYREEE (reference sequence). This CDR3 region has 16 residues. This receptor was obtained from a man aged 18-30 years in good health. Sequenced sample: naive CD4+ T cells sorted from blood. Subset: CD45RA+ positively selected. The V call is TRBV5-4, the J call TRBJ2-3; possible D gene TRBD1, 7 bases. The CDR3 is CASSSQGGGSTDTQYF. The CDR3 DNA is TGTGCCAGCAGCTCCCAGGGGGGCGGGAGCACAGATACGCAGTATTTT.